The 15 T cell receptor beta chains below all came from one sample that was sequenced in a study of cytomegalovirus exposure and HLA in healthy donors. A multiplex PCR was run with 60 Vbeta primers and 13 Jbeta primers. Sequenced by immunoSEQ multiplex PCR; TCRdb stores in-frame clones only, minus some. Of approximately 160,000 clones in the sample, around 65% were seen once. The sequenced sample consisted of PBMCs. These receptors were collected from a middle-aged woman in good health and CMV-seropositive.

The chain joins TRBV28 to TRBJ1-1; 7 nucleotides align to TRBD1. The trim removed 7 bases at V and 1 base at J, leaving 9 bases unmatched. The V gene's germline CDR1 is MDHEN and CDR2 SYDVKM. The CDR3 consists of 15 residues. In nucleotides, the CDR3 is TGTGCCAGCATCTCAAGGGGGCAGGGGAACACTGAAGCTTTCTTT. Its protein product is CASISRGQGNTEAFF.

This clone appeared once. The CDR3 region has the DNA TGTGCCAGCAGCAAACTAGCGGGGGTATCCTACGAGCAGTACTTC. As protein: CASSKLAGVSYEQYF. This chain links TRBV11-2 with TRBJ2-7, with 11 nucleotides matching TRBD2. The V gene's germline CDR1 is SGHAT and CDR2 FQNNGV. J lost 1 base, V lost 5 bases, and 4 bases had no gene match. There are 15 residues in the CDR3.

This clone is a singleton in its sample. The genes are TRBV5-6 and TRBJ1-6; 9 nucleotides agree with TRBD1. Germline V gives CDR1 SGHDT, CDR2 YYEEEE. This CDR3 spans 14 amino acids. V lost 2 bases, J lost 11 bases, and 5 bases stayed unmatched. The CDR3 region is CASSFGTGQPPLHF. The DNA of the CDR3 is TGTGCCAGCAGCTTCGGGACAGGGCAACCACCCCTCCACTTT.

J is TRBJ2-7 and V is TRBV19; D is unresolved. Trimming took off 1 base at V and 5 bases at J, with 12 bases between the two ends. The CDR3 has 14 amino acids. Germline CDR1 LNHDA, CDR2 SQIVND (reference sequence). The CDR3 sequence is CASSIGRRSDEQYF. Written as DNA, the CDR3 is TGTGCCAGTAGTATAGGTCGACGGAGCGACGAGCAGTACTTC.

This clone has a handful of counts. The rearrangement uses TRBV6-5 and TRBJ2-7; D not resolved. In germline, CDR1 is MNHEY, CDR2 SVGAGI. V dropped 0 bases and J dropped 3 bases, with 9 bases sitting between them. This CDR3 has 14 amino acids. CDR3 coding DNA: TGTGCCAGCAGTTACTCGACTCCCAGCTACGAGCAGTACTTC. Residues: CASSYSTPSYEQYF.

The J gene is TRBJ2-4, the V gene TRBV28, with D perhaps TRBD1 (6 bases). This CDR3 is built from 18 residues. V was pared by 4 bases and J by 9 bases, with 28 bases between. Germline-derived CDR1 and CDR2 are MDHEN and SYDVKM. CDR3: CASSSPLRQASWTSIQYF. In DNA form, the CDR3 reads TGTGCCAGCAGTTCGCCACTACGACAGGCGAGTTGGACAAGCATTCAGTACTTC.

This chain joins TRBV5-1 and TRBJ2-3; D is unresolved. The germline V gene has CDR1 SGHRS and CDR2 YFSETQ. V was pared by 1 base and J by 5 bases, with 5 bases between. CDR3 size: 12 residues. CDR3 nucleotide sequence: TGCGCCAGCAGCTTGCGAGAAGATACGCAGTATTTT. As protein: CASSLREDTQYF.

The genes are TRBV7-9 and TRBJ1-1; 7 bases map to TRBD1. V shed 1 base and J 6 bases; nucleotides not matched to a gene: 11. Looked up from germline, CDR1 is SEHNR and CDR2 is FQNEAQ (reference sequence). The CDR3 extends over 16 amino acids. CDR3 nucleotides: TGTGCCAGCAGCTTAGACAGGGGCGAAAAAAACCCTGAAGCTTTCTTT. Protein: CASSLDRGEKNPEAFF.

J is TRBJ2-7 and V is TRBV5-6; perhaps TRBD2 as D (6 bases). V was cut by 4 bases and J by 3 bases, with 20 bases left in between. Per the germline V gene, CDR1 is SGHDT and CDR2 is YYEEEE. The CDR3 extends over 16 amino acids. The CDR3 loop is CASSRPEGGGSYEQYF. The CDR3 DNA reads as TGTGCCAGCAGCCGCCCCGAGGGAGGAGGGAGCTACGAGCAGTACTTC.

The chain joins TRBV5-8 to TRBJ1-5; D unresolved. Germline V lookup: CDR1 SGHTS, CDR2 YDEGEE. V was shortened by 1 base and J by 7 bases, with 18 bases between the two germline ends. This CDR3 is built from 16 residues. This chain's CDR3 is CASSLSVGVGEQPQHF. The CDR3 DNA sequence: TGTGCCAGCAGCTTGTCGGTTGGGGTTGGGGAGCAGCCCCAGCATTTT.

CDR3 DNA sequence: TGTGCCAGCAGTTTACAGGGGACCGCTGAAGCTTTCTTT. Protein: CASSLQGTAEAFF. The chain joins TRBV5-6 to TRBJ1-1; TRBD1 matches 7 bases. The ends lost 5 bases at V and 6 bases at J; junction bases unmatched: 7. The CDR3 length is 13 residues. Germline CDR1 and CDR2: SGHDT and YYEEEE.

This clone appeared a few times. J is TRBJ1-2 and V is TRBV10-3; 8 bases map to TRBD1. The junction had 0 bases not matched to a gene; V was cut back by 0 bases and J by 3 bases. CDR1 and CDR2 from the germline V gene are ENHRY and SYGVKD. CDR3 length: 14 residues. The CDR3 sequence is CAISESTGDYGYTF. CDR3 nucleotide sequence: TGTGCCATCAGTGAGTCGACAGGGGACTATGGCTACACCTTC.

This chain uses TRBV6-6 with TRBJ2-2; 7 bases are shared with TRBD1. This CDR3 is built from 14 residues. CDR1 MNHNY and CDR2 SVGAGI come from the germline V gene (reference sequence). J was trimmed by 6 bases and V by 2 bases; bases with no gene match: 3. CDR3 in amino acids: CASSYGQGAGELFF. The CDR3 DNA reads TGTGCCAGCAGTTACGGCCAGGGGGCCGGGGAGCTGTTTTTT.

The CDR3 loop is CATINEVSYEQYF. CDR3 DNA: TGTGCCACCATAAACGAGGTCTCCTACGAGCAGTACTTC. The J gene is TRBJ2-7, the V gene TRBV27; unclear D gene. The CDR3 covers 13 residues. Trimming pared 10 bases from V and 0 bases from J, leaving 13 bases between. Germline CDR1 is MNHEY and CDR2 is SMNVEV (reference sequence).

This clone was seen just once. The chain carries TRBV4-3 and TRBJ1-2, with TRBD1 matching 11 bases. The CDR3 length is 17 residues. With V trimmed by 0 bases and J by 8 bases, 11 bases remained unmatched. Germline CDR1 reads LGHNA; CDR2 reads YSLEER. As DNA, the CDR3 is TGCGCCAGCAGCCAAGATTCGGGAGGGGGACAGGGGGGGGGCTACACCTTC. This sequence encodes CASSQDSGGGQGGGYTF.